This T cell receptor (beta chain) was recorded in a study of STAT3 mutations in large granular lymphocyte leukemia. Study-wide findings and caveats: At least one immunodominant TCR beta clonotype appeared in every T-cell large granular lymphocyte leukemia patient. In several patients, dominant TCR clone burden exceeded STAT3 mutant burden, suggesting STAT3 mutation arose secondarily. TCR clonotype switching after therapy occurred in about 30% of the 18 patients. Persisting codominant clonotypes may have hidden a small pathogenic clone.

This clone was detected only a few times. Its target is not known. Clones were sequenced by immunoSEQ multiplex PCR, and TCRdb holds only the in-frame ones, with some missing. This table holds over 30,000 clones, roughly 88% found once. Germline V gives CDR1 SGHNT, CDR2 YYREEE (reference sequence). Trimming pared 4 bases from V and 0 bases from J, leaving 11 bases between. This CDR3 is built from 16 residues. V and J are TRBV5-4 and TRBJ2-6, with TRBD2 as a possible D gene (6 bases). The clonotype originates from a human donor with T large granular lymphocyte leukemia. Some clones in this sample may be carry-over from other donors' samples. The sample was PBMCs. CDR3 amino acids: CASSREASSGANVLTF. For the CDR3, the DNA is TGTGCCAGCAGCAGGGAGGCCAGCTCTGGGGCCAACGTCCTGACTTTC.